Shown below are 25 T cell receptor beta chains from a single sample sequenced in a study of chemoradiotherapy in HPV16-positive cancers (dated by TCRdb to the early 2020s). Preparation of the library involved the immunoSEQ multiplex PCR assay. This immuneACCESS table, as held by TCRdb, lists in-frame sequences with V and J called but not all clones. Of the missing ones, under half trace to an unresolved V gene in checked studies; the others have no known cause. The sample data list more than 15,000 clones, and just under 80% of these were observed just once. The top ten clonotypes cover around 9.9% of the sample. This sample was taken from a patient who underwent chemoradiotherapy. All receptors come from a human donor with HPV-associated anogenital cancer.

The rearrangement links TRBV11-1 to TRBJ1-1; D not resolved. This CDR3 has 13 residues. Germline CDR1 SGHAT, CDR2 FQDESV (reference sequence). V was cut by 8 bases and J by 1 base, with 11 bases left in between. The DNA for the CDR3 is TGTGCCAGCGCAGAAAACAGGAACACTGAAGCTTTCTTT. This encodes CASAENRNTEAFF.

This clone was seen only once. V is TRBV5-5 and J is TRBJ1-2, with TRBD1 matching over 12 bases. The CDR3 extends over 15 amino acids. The J segment lost 7 bases and the V segment lost 2 bases, leaving 6 bases of the junction unmatched. CDR1 is SGHKS and CDR2 is YYEKEE in the germline V gene (reference sequence). The CDR3 DNA is TGTGCCAGCAGCTTTGGGACAGGGGGCTCCCTTGGCTACACCTTC. This translates into CASSFGTGGSLGYTF.

This sequence joins TRBV29-1 and TRBJ1-1, with 7 bases matching TRBD1. With 5 bases clipped from V and 5 bases from J, the junction kept 5 bases outside the gene matches. The CDR3 length is 12 residues. Germline V lookup: CDR1 SQVTM, CDR2 ANQGSEA. The CDR3 reads CSVNRGWTEAFF. The CDR3 DNA is TGCAGCGTTAACAGGGGTTGGACTGAAGCTTTCTTT.

The rearrangement uses TRBV28 and TRBJ1-4; D is unclear. The CDR3 is made up of 12 amino acids. From germline, CDR1 is MDHEN and CDR2 SYDVKM. V was shortened by 1 base and J by 10 bases, with 7 bases between the two germline ends. CDR3 region: CASSLSEGKLFF. Here the CDR3 DNA reads TGTGCCAGCAGTTTATCCGAGGGAAAACTGTTTTTT.

The V and J genes are TRBV4-1 and TRBJ2-1; the D gene is possibly TRBD2 (6 bases). The V end was cut by 2 bases, the J end by 5 bases, with 19 bases between. The CDR3 is made up of 17 amino acids. Germline V CDR1 and CDR2: MGHRA, YSYEKL. In DNA form, the CDR3 reads TGCGCCAGCAGCCAATATCCGGGACGTCGGGAGAACAATGAGCAGTTCTTC. Protein: CASSQYPGRRENNEQFF.

The CDR3 region has the DNA TGTGCCAGCAGTGGACGGACGGCTTACAATGAGCAGTTCTTC. The encoded protein is CASSGRTAYNEQFF. The genes are TRBV2 and TRBJ2-1, with unresolved D. This CDR3 contains 14 residues. Germline values: CDR1 SNHLY, CDR2 FYNNEI. V lost 4 bases and J 4 bases, leaving 11 bases between the germline ends.

The V gene is TRBV6-1, the J gene TRBJ2-7, with 8 bases aligning to TRBD1. Trimming took 4 bases from V and 2 from J; bases not matched to a gene: 4. The CDR3 totals 14 residues. CDR1 MNHNS and CDR2 SASEGT come from the germline V gene. In DNA, the CDR3 is TGTGCCAGCAGTGGCAGGGGGCAGGCCTACGAGCAGTACTTC. Translated, it gives CASSGRGQAYEQYF.

The rearrangement joins TRBV5-6 to TRBJ1-1; 7 bases agree with TRBD1. The V gene end was trimmed by 3 bases and the J gene end by 0 bases; junction bases not matched to a gene: 5. Germline values: CDR1 SGHDT, CDR2 YYEEEE. CDR3 size: 15 residues. The CDR3 nucleotides are TGTGCCAGCAGCTGGGGGACAGCGATGAACACTGAAGCTTTCTTT. It encodes CASSWGTAMNTEAFF.

This clone was seen only once. The V and J genes are TRBV7-6 and TRBJ2-1; no definite D call. In germline, CDR1 is SGHVS, CDR2 FNYEAQ. Trimming removed 4 bases at V and 5 bases at J, with 12 bases between. The CDR3 is 14 amino acids. The CDR3 coding sequence is TGTGCCAGCAGCTCCACCCCAACTAACAATGAGCAGTTCTTC. Translated: CASSSTPTNNEQFF.

The gene calls are TRBV6-5 and TRBJ2-1; TRBD1 aligns across 7 bases. With 2 bases clipped from V and 8 bases from J, the junction kept 3 bases outside the gene matches. The CDR3 has 13 residues. Germline V CDR1 and CDR2: MNHEY, SVGAGI. The CDR3 protein is CASSYIGGHEQFF. CDR3 sequence (DNA): TGTGCCAGCAGTTACATAGGGGGCCATGAGCAGTTCTTC.

This chain uses TRBV15 with TRBJ1-6; D is unclear. This CDR3 comprises 16 residues. Between the trimmed V and J ends, which lost 6 bases and 0 bases, there was a span of 12 bases. Germline V gene sequence: CDR1 LNHNV, CDR2 YYDKDF (reference sequence). Here the CDR3 DNA reads TGTGCCACCAGAGTTTCCTCGAGCTCCTATAATTCACCCCTCCACTTT. It is translated as CATRVSSSSYNSPLHF.

The V gene is TRBV25-1, the J gene TRBJ2-7; TRBD1 matches 9 bases. Trimming cost V 3 bases and J 4 bases; bases outside gene matches: 4. The CDR3 contains 14 residues. CDR1 and CDR2 from the germline V gene are MGHDK and SYGVNS. The chain's CDR3 is CASSEGQGSYEQYF. The CDR3 nucleotides are TGTGCCAGCAGTGAGGGACAGGGTTCATACGAGCAGTACTTC.

Concerning this clone: Other nucleotide sequences in the sample specify the same CDR3. This chain connects TRBV9 to TRBJ2-1; 9 nucleotides line up with TRBD1. Germline V CDR1 and CDR2: SGDLS, YYNGEE. V was pared by 0 bases and J by 2 bases, with 0 bases of the junction left unmatched. The CDR3 is made up of 15 amino acids. The CDR3 DNA is TGTGCCAGCAGCGTAGGGACAGGGGCCTACAATGAGCAGTTCTTC. Residues: CASSVGTGAYNEQFF.

A single count supports this clone. The chain combines TRBV15 with TRBJ2-3; D is perhaps TRBD1 (6 bases). Germline V CDR1 and CDR2: LNHNV, YYDKDF (reference sequence). Between the trimmed V and J ends, which lost 2 bases and 3 bases, there was a span of 9 bases. The length of the CDR3 is 14 residues. The CDR3 DNA is TGTGCCACCAGCAGACCGGACAGTACAGATACGCAGTATTTT. Translating it yields CATSRPDSTDTQYF.

This clone has a single count. This chain connects TRBV28 to TRBJ2-3; D may match TRBD1 or TRBD2 (6 bases each). CDR1 MDHEN and CDR2 SYDVKM come from the germline V gene. The length of the CDR3 is 16 residues. Deletions cut 3 bases from V and 1 base from J, with 14 bases between. The CDR3 protein is CASSLLGGQGTDTQYF. CDR3 nucleotides: TGTGCCAGCAGTTTGCTGGGGGGCCAAGGCACAGATACGCAGTATTTT.

The V call is TRBV14, the J call TRBJ2-7, with no clear D. CDR3 length: 14 residues. The germline V gene encodes CDR1 SGHDN and CDR2 FVKESK. The V and J ends lost 0 bases and 3 bases respectively, with 9 bases between them. The DNA for the CDR3 is TGTGCCAGCAGCCAAGAAAACAGCTACTACGAGCAGTACTTC. Protein: CASSQENSYYEQYF.

The chain carries TRBV27 and TRBJ1-1; D not certain. Germline values: CDR1 MNHEY, CDR2 SMNVEV (reference sequence). The CDR3 covers 15 residues. Trimming stripped 2 bases from V and 3 bases from J, with 13 bases between. The CDR3 sequence is CASSLGGLPDTEAFF. The CDR3 region has the DNA TGTGCCAGCAGTTTAGGCGGTCTCCCTGACACTGAAGCTTTCTTT.

The chain is built from TRBV5-1 and TRBJ2-5, with TRBD1 identical over 7 bases. The CDR3 covers 13 residues. Germline CDR1 is SGHRS and CDR2 is YFSETQ. Losses at the gene ends were 0 bases for V and 7 bases for J; bases not matched to a gene: 3. The CDR3 reads CASSLEGARTQYF. CDR3 bases: TGCGCCAGCAGCTTGGAGGGGGCGAGGACCCAGTACTTC.

The chain carries TRBV7-8 and TRBJ1-2; tentative D call: TRBD1 (6 bases). The CDR3 is 16 amino acids. The V end lost 1 base, the J end lost 4 bases, and 16 bases lay between the germline ends. Per the germline V gene, CDR1 is SGHVS and CDR2 is FQNEAQ. The chain's CDR3 is CASSLEQGRISYGYTF. CDR3 nucleotides: TGTGCCAGCAGCTTAGAGCAGGGGCGTATATCCTATGGCTACACCTTC.

V and J are TRBV19 and TRBJ1-2; 8 bases are a match to TRBD1. The trim removed 7 bases at V and 7 bases at J, leaving 14 bases unmatched. Germline CDR1 reads LNHDA; CDR2 reads SQIVND (reference sequence). There are 15 residues in the CDR3. CDR3: CASTQMAGQGIGYTF. The CDR3 DNA follows: TGTGCCAGTACCCAAATGGCCGGACAGGGTATTGGCTACACCTTC.

V usage is TRBV5-5 and J usage is TRBJ2-1; 12 bases map to TRBD2. CDR1 is SGHKS, CDR2 YYEKEE, per germline (reference sequence). Germline trimming cut 3 bases from V and 9 bases from J; bases unmatched to any gene: 16. CDR3 length: 18 residues. The CDR3 is CASSSPASGGGTPGEQFF. The CDR3 DNA follows: TGTGCCAGCAGCTCCCCTGCTAGCGGGGGGGGCACCCCGGGTGAGCAGTTCTTC.

The J gene is TRBJ2-7, the V gene TRBV6-5, with D hard to call. CDR1 MNHEY and CDR2 SVGAGI come from the germline V gene. The CDR3 extends over 14 amino acids. Trimming shortened V by 6 bases and J by 1 base, and 13 bases separated the two germline ends. The DNA of the CDR3 is TGTGCCAGCAGCCTTAGAGTCAGGTCCTACGAGCAGTACTTC. Translating it yields CASSLRVRSYEQYF.

The J gene is TRBJ2-7, the V gene TRBV6-1; 8 nucleotides match TRBD1. Germline V gene sequence: CDR1 MNHNS, CDR2 SASEGT. This CDR3 comprises 14 residues. Trimming cost V 4 bases and J 1 base; bases outside gene matches: 3. The CDR3 loop is CASSARTGSYEQYF. CDR3 DNA sequence: TGTGCCAGCAGTGCCCGGACAGGGTCCTACGAGCAGTACTTC.

The V gene is TRBV5-1, the J gene TRBJ1-5; tentatively, D is TRBD1 (5 bases). V dropped 3 bases and J dropped 3 bases, with 10 bases sitting between them. The CDR3 contains 14 residues. CDR1 and CDR2 from the germline V gene are SGHRS and YFSETQ. CDR3 sequence reads: CASSWGGPNQPQHF. The CDR3 nucleotides read TGCGCCAGCAGCTGGGGGGGTCCCAATCAGCCCCAGCATTTT.

The chain joins TRBV6-1 to TRBJ1-5; D ambiguous. Trimming pared 0 bases from V and 9 bases from J, leaving 9 bases between. Germline V gene lookup returns CDR1 MNHNS and CDR2 SASEGT. CDR3 length equals 13 residues. DNA of the CDR3: TGTGCCAGCAGTGAAGCCGCGGTCCGGCCCCAGCATTTT. As protein: CASSEAAVRPQHF.